Presented here are 5 T cell receptor beta chains from one specimen sequenced in a study of blood T cell repertoires in COVID-19 (TCRdb year 2020). Libraries were prepared through the immunoSEQ multiplex PCR assay. The source is immuneACCESS, and TCRdb retained only in-frame sequences with V and J called. Part of the clones is not carried over; for the studies checked, unresolved V genes explain less than half of this, and the remainder is unexplained. The sample includes 340,000 or so clones, with roughly 85% observed a single time. Clones ranked in the top ten supply approximately 4% of the sample. Sequences were obtained from PBMCs or T cells enriched from blood (not recorded which). The receptors were gathered from a woman between 40 and 55 years old with acute COVID-19.

The V gene is TRBV2, the J gene TRBJ2-5; 7 positions agree with TRBD2. The CDR3 extends over 14 amino acids. Germline V lookup: CDR1 SNHLY, CDR2 FYNNEI. The J segment lost 4 bases and the V segment lost 1 base, leaving 3 bases of the junction unmatched. The CDR3 reads CASSEGTSAETQYF. Written as DNA, the CDR3 is TGTGCCAGCAGTGAAGGAACTAGCGCAGAGACCCAGTACTTC.

The chain links TRBV29-1 to TRBJ1-5; TRBD1 might be the D (6 bases). Trimming took off 6 bases at V and 3 bases at J, with 12 bases between the two ends. CDR1 is SQVTM and CDR2 is ANQGSEA in the germline V gene. CDR3 length: 13 residues. CDR3 protein: CSVVDSTNQPQHF. The CDR3 DNA sequence: TGCAGCGTGGTGGACAGCACCAATCAGCCCCAGCATTTT.

V and J are TRBV19 and TRBJ1-1; D not resolved. This CDR3 is built from 15 residues. Germline lookup yields CDR1 LNHDA and CDR2 SQIVND (reference sequence). Trimming removed 2 bases at V and 5 bases at J, with 15 bases between. The CDR3 loop is CASSITPLIRTEAFF. CDR3 nucleotides: TGTGCCAGTAGTATAACCCCTTTGATCAGGACTGAAGCTTTCTTT.

V gene TRBV6-6 combines with J gene TRBJ1-5, with D possibly TRBD1 on 6 matching bases. Germline V gives CDR1 MNHNY, CDR2 SVGAGI (reference sequence). V was clipped by 6 bases and J by 2 bases, with 14 bases between them. This CDR3 is built from 15 residues. Written as DNA, the CDR3 is TGTGCCAGCAGAAAAACAGGGAGGGGCAATCAGCCCCAGCATTTT. Its translation: CASRKTGRGNQPQHF.

The chain joins TRBV19 to TRBJ1-1; possibly TRBD1 for D (5 bases). The ends were cut back, 3 bases at V and 0 bases at J, with 17 bases in the middle. Germline values: CDR1 LNHDA, CDR2 SQIVND (reference sequence). This CDR3 spans 17 amino acids. CDR3 nucleotides: TGTGCCAGTAGTATGGGGTGGGGCAGAACCTTGAACACTGAAGCTTTCTTT. Translating it yields CASSMGWGRTLNTEAFF.